The 14 T cell receptor beta chains reported below all come from one sample, sequenced in a study of OX40 agonist ivuxolimab in advanced cancers. Sequenced by immunoSEQ multiplex PCR; TCRdb stores in-frame clones only, minus some. The data hold around 20,000 clones, with 65% to 85% observed a single time. The starting material was CD4+ or CD8+ T cells sorted from blood, obtained in a trial of the OX40 agonist ivuxolimab. The source of these receptors is an adult with an advanced solid tumor such as melanoma, head and neck, liver or kidney cancer.

This clone was counted a few times. V usage is TRBV27 and J usage is TRBJ2-1, with 7 bases fitting TRBD1. In germline, CDR1 is MNHEY, CDR2 SMNVEV (reference sequence). V lost 3 bases to trimming and J lost 4 bases; unmatched junction nucleotides: 9. The CDR3 sequence is 16 residues long. The CDR3 bases are TGTGCCAGCAGTTTGGCAGAGGGGGCGGTTTACAATGAGCAGTTCTTC. Translated, it gives CASSLAEGAVYNEQFF.

The genes are TRBV19 and TRBJ2-7, with TRBD1 matching over 9 bases. The CDR3 sequence is 14 residues long. J lost 3 bases, V lost 0 bases, and 0 bases had no gene match. Germline V gene lookup returns CDR1 LNHDA and CDR2 SQIVND (reference sequence). The CDR3 reads CASSIEDRGYEQYF. CDR3 DNA sequence: TGTGCCAGTAGTATAGAGGACAGGGGCTACGAGCAGTACTTC.

V is TRBV14 and J is TRBJ2-1, with TRBD2 as a possible D gene (5 bases). With 5 bases removed from V and 10 bases from J, the gap between germline ends came to 9 bases. The CDR3 loop spans 11 amino acids. The germline CDR1 and CDR2 sequences are SGHDN and FVKESK. In DNA, the CDR3 is TGTGCCAGCAGCTTCGGCGGGGAGCAGTTCTTC. It translates to CASSFGGEQFF.

V is TRBV27 and J is TRBJ2-1; possibly TRBD1 for D (5 bases). Germline V gene data show CDR1 as MNHEY and CDR2 as SMNVEV (reference sequence). Trimming left V 0 bases short and J 9 bases short, with 9 bases between. The CDR3 is 13 residues long. CDR3 protein: CASSLSRGFEQFF. As DNA, the CDR3 is TGTGCCAGCAGTTTATCAAGGGGTTTTGAGCAGTTCTTC.

Only a few counts were recorded for this clone. The genes are TRBV5-1 and TRBJ2-7; tentative D call: TRBD1 (5 bases). V dropped 4 bases and J dropped 6 bases, with 11 bases sitting between them. This CDR3 has 12 amino acids. Looked up from germline, CDR1 is SGHRS and CDR2 is YFSETQ. In nucleotides, the CDR3 is TGCGCCAGCAGCCCGGACATTGCCGAGCAGTACTTC. Translation: CASSPDIAEQYF.

The V and J genes are TRBV4-3 and TRBJ2-5; D remains ambiguous. Germline V gene sequence: CDR1 LGHNA, CDR2 YSLEER. V was shortened by 4 bases and J by 5 bases, with 17 bases between the two germline ends. This CDR3 is 15 amino acids long. The CDR3, as DNA: TGCGCCAGCAGCCTCCACCTGCTGGGTGGGGAGACCCAGTACTTC. Protein sequence: CASSLHLLGGETQYF.

The chain carries TRBV7-2 and TRBJ2-7, with D possibly being TRBD2 (6 bases). CDR1 and CDR2 from the germline V gene are SGHTA and FQGNSA. The V end lost 1 base, the J end lost 6 bases, and 16 bases lay between the germline ends. CDR3 length equals 15 residues. This chain's CDR3 is CASSLVADILREQYF. In DNA, the CDR3 is TGTGCCAGCAGCTTAGTAGCGGATATTCTTCGCGAGCAGTACTTC.

CDR3 sequence reads: CASSSGTKDRESYEQYF. The CDR3 nucleotides read TGCGCCAGCAGCTCGGGAACTAAGGACAGGGAATCCTACGAGCAGTACTTC. The J gene is TRBJ2-7, the V gene TRBV5-1; 8 nucleotides align to TRBD1. This CDR3 has 17 residues. The V gene end was trimmed by 3 bases and the J gene end by 1 base; junction bases not matched to a gene: 12. CDR1 is SGHRS and CDR2 is YFSETQ in the germline V gene. Supplemented by reference TRBV5-1 and TRBJ2-7, the full variable domain reads KAGVTQTPRYLIKTRGQQVTLSCSPISGHRSVSWYQQTPGQGLQFLFEYFSETQRNKGNFPGRFSGRQFSNSRSEMNVSTLELGDSALYLCASSSGTKDRESYEQYFGPGTRLTVT.

The genes are TRBV4-1 and TRBJ1-2; D is ambiguous. Germline CDR1 and CDR2: MGHRA and YSYEKL. This CDR3 has 14 residues. The V gene lost 0 bases and the J gene lost 4 bases, with 9 bases spanning the gap. The CDR3 protein is CASSQDKGSYGYTF. The CDR3 nucleotides read TGCGCCAGCAGCCAAGATAAGGGCTCCTATGGCTACACCTTC.

V is TRBV6-6 and J is TRBJ2-5, with 12 bases that match TRBD2. The germline CDR1 and CDR2 sequences are MNHNY and SVGAGI (reference sequence). V lost 6 bases and J lost 9; bases outside the gene matches: 11. The CDR3 loop spans 15 amino acids. CDR3 sequence reads: CASSWDTSGGTPQYF. CDR3 nucleotide sequence: TGTGCCAGCAGCTGGGATACTAGCGGGGGGACCCCCCAGTACTTC.

The chain is built from TRBV4-3 and TRBJ2-1; 9 bases map to TRBD2. Looked up from germline, CDR1 is LGHNA and CDR2 is YSLEER. The CDR3 totals 17 residues. V was clipped by 2 bases and J by 5 bases; unmatched bases: 10. This CDR3 is CASSQMGPGLADNEQFF. DNA for the CDR3: TGCGCCAGCAGCCAAATGGGGCCGGGACTAGCCGACAATGAGCAGTTCTTC.

The CDR3 DNA sequence: TGTGCCAGCAAAGTATTACAGAAGAATGAAAAACTGTTTTTT. This translates into CASKVLQKNEKLFF. The V gene is TRBV6-6, the J gene TRBJ1-4; no firm D call. Per the germline V gene, CDR1 is MNHNY and CDR2 is SVGAGI (reference sequence). The V end lost 7 bases, the J end lost 5 bases, and 14 bases lay between the germline ends. The CDR3 runs 14 residues.

The V gene is TRBV6-1, the J gene TRBJ2-1; 11 bases are a match to TRBD2. The J segment lost 8 bases and the V segment lost 3 bases, leaving 6 bases of the junction unmatched. Germline-derived CDR1 and CDR2 are MNHNS and SASEGT. The CDR3 totals 15 residues. DNA of the CDR3: TGTGCCAGCAGTGATTATAGCGGGGGGGCCTATGAGCAGTTCTTC. The encoded protein is CASSDYSGGAYEQFF.

The chain links TRBV19 to TRBJ2-7; a weak D match, TRBD2 (6 bases). The CDR3 is made up of 13 amino acids. Germline V gene lookup returns CDR1 LNHDA and CDR2 SQIVND (reference sequence). V shed 2 bases and J shed 3 bases, with 8 bases lying between them. CDR3 sequence (DNA): TGTGCCAGTAGTATATCGGGACTCTACGAGCAGTACTTC. Translation: CASSISGLYEQYF.